This record covers a single TCR beta chain. As yet, its antigen is unknown. Sequencing was performed with immunoSEQ multiplex PCR; in TCRdb, only in-frame clones are kept and a portion is missing. Here the sample spans roughly 110,000 clones, more than 90% being singletons. This sample was taken from a study of graft-versus-host responses after intestinal transplantation. The sequencing here drew on unstimulated CD4+ T cells sorted from spleen or lymph node cells, taken before transplant. The sequence came from a human donor who was the organ donor for an intestinal transplant.

CDR3 residues: CASSQSRGYTF. The CDR3 bases are TGCGCCAGCAGTCAATCCAGGGGCTACACCTTC. The gene calls are TRBV23-1 and TRBJ1-2; D is undetermined. TRBV23-1 is an ORF, with its function uncertain. This CDR3 region has 11 residues. Trimming took 0 bases from V and 8 from J, leaving 4 bases between them.